Many counts were recorded for the clone carrying this T cell receptor beta chain. Its antigen remains unknown. The data originate from a study of molecular identifiers for immune sequencing clone quantification. Study results and limitations: The study found clones above 20 RNA copies held over 99% of effector molecules and under 1% in naive cells. Spike-in Jurkat TCR RNA from a single cell reportedly registered among about a million naive cells.

Sorted naive CD8 T cells, about 17,000 to 1,000,000, were sequenced from 10%, 30% or 50% RNA. Listed TCR primers, together with previously described methods, were used for the bulk TCR libraries. TCRdb re-called the PCR reads with MiXCR, one entry per CDR3 protein. The sample includes 68,000 or so distinct CDR3 sequences, less than 20% of them seen just once. This CDR3 contains 17 residues. The V end was cut by 5 bases, the J end by 3 bases, with 21 bases between. Per the germline V gene, CDR1 is SGHAT and CDR2 is FQNNGV. Sequencing was done on a sample of naive CD8+ T cells from blood, with Jurkat cell RNA spiked in. Subset defined: FACS-sorted CD8+CD4-CCR7+CD45RA+ naive T cells. This sequence joins TRBV11-2 and TRBJ2-3, with D perhaps matching TRBD2 (5 bases). This clonotype was obtained from a human donor in good health. Some libraries in this study had Jurkat cell RNA spiked in. The CDR3, as DNA: TGTGCCAGCAGCCCGATCCTGACGGGAATAGGAACAGATACGCAGTATTTT. This gives the protein CASSPILTGIGTDTQYF. Full variable domain (rest looked up from reference TRBV11-2 and TRBJ2-3): EAGVAQSPRYKIIEKRQSVAFWCNPISGHATLYWYQQILGQGPKLLIQFQNNGVVDDSQLPKDRFSAERLKGVDSTLKIQPAKLEDSAVYLCASSPILTGIGTDTQYFGPGTRLTVL.